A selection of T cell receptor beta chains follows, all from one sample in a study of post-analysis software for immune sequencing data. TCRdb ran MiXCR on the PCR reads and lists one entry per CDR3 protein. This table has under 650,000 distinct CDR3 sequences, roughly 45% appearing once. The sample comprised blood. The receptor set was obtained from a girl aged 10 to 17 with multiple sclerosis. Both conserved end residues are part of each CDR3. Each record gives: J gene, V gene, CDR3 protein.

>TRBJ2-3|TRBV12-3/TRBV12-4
CASSEASGGAVTQYF
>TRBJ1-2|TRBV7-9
CASRFTGTGGDGYTF
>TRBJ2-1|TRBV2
CASSETSGSPQFF
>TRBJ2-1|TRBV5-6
CASSPQVNEQFF
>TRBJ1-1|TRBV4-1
CASSLTLLTDTEAFF
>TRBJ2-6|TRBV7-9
CASSPRSGANVRTF
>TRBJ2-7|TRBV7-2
CASSFVQGGYEQYF
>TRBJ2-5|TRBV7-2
CASSLRPRQTQETQYF
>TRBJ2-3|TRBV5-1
CASSWQGPDTQYF
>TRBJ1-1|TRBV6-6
CASSPSVRGTEAFF
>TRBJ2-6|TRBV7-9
CASSLGAAGPGANVLTF
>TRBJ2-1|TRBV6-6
CASTQGGQLYNEQFF
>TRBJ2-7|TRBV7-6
CASSLSTSGTYEQYF
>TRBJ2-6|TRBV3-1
CASSQGGPVRGANVLTF
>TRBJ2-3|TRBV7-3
CASSLTLTAAQYF
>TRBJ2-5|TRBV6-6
CASTHGGGTAQETQYF
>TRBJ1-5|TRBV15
CATSRSADQPQHF
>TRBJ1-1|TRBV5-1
CASSSGQALTEAFF
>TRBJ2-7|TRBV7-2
CASSLNRVYEQYF
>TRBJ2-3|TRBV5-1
CASSLGVVSTDTQYF
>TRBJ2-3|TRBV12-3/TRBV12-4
CASSPPGTGTDTQYF
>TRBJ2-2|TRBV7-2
CASSPESSGPTGELFF
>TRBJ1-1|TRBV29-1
CSVRTGRCTEAFF
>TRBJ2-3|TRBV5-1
CASSGTSGGMTDTQYF
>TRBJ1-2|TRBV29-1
CSVEDYTGYYGYTF
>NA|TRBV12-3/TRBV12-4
CASSLGGLVGETQYF
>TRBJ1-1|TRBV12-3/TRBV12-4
CASSFRLLGGDTEAFF
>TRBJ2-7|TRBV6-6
CASTKTSGRGHPYEQYF
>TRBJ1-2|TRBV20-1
CSARAAPSGYGYTF
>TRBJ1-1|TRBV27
CASTLRQQHTTEAFF
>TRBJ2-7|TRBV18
CASSLRDSAYEQYF